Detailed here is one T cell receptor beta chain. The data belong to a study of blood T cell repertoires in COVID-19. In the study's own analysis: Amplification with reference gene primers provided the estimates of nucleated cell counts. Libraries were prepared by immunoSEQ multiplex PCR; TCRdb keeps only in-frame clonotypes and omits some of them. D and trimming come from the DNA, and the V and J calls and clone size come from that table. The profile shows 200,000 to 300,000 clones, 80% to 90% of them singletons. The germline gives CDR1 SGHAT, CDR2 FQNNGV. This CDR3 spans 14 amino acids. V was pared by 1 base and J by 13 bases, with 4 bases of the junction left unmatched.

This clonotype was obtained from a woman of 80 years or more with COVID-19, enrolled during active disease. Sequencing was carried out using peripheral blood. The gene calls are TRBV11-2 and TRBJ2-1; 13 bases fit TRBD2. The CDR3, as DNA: TGTGCCAGCAGCTTAGTACTAGCGGGGGGGCGACAGTTCTTC. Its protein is CASSLVLAGGRQFF.